The 22 T cell receptor beta chains below all came from one sample that was sequenced in a study of technical replicates of blood from a few donors. The protocol was immunoSEQ multiplex PCR, while the TCRdb copy is restricted to in-frame clones and leaves out a portion. The sample shows around 70,000 clones, approximately 94% of them seen only once. Material for sequencing was T cells isolated from PBMCs. The receptors shown here come from a human donor in good health.

This clone was seen only once. V gene TRBV7-9 combines with J gene TRBJ1-2; D is possibly TRBD1 (5 bases). This CDR3 comprises 14 residues. Germline assignment: CDR1 SEHNR and CDR2 FQNEAQ (reference sequence). V was pared by 2 bases and J by 3 bases, with 10 bases between. CDR3 residues: CASSLKQEDYGYTF. CDR3 sequence (DNA): TGTGCCAGCAGCTTAAAACAGGAAGACTATGGCTACACCTTC. The full variable domain, its missing parts supplied by reference TRBV7-9 and TRBJ1-2, is DTGVSQNPRHKITKRGQNVTFRCDPISEHNRLYWYRQTLGQGPEFLTYFQNEAQLEKSRLLSDRFSAERPKGSFSTLEIQRTEQGDSAMYLCASSLKQEDYGYTFGSGTRLTVV.

V is TRBV10-2 and J is TRBJ1-4; TRBD1 might be the D (6 bases). V was pared by 7 bases and J by 4 bases, with 10 bases between. The V gene's germline CDR1 is WSHSY and CDR2 SAAADI. This CDR3 comprises 13 residues. The CDR3: CASTRDNNEKLFF. In nucleotides, the CDR3 is TGCGCCAGCACCCGGGACAATAATGAAAAACTGTTTTTT.

The rearrangement links TRBV19 to TRBJ1-5; no clear D gene. With 0 bases removed from V and 5 bases from J, the gap between germline ends came to 14 bases. The CDR3 extends over 16 amino acids. Germline V gene sequence: CDR1 LNHDA, CDR2 SQIVND (reference sequence). In DNA form, the CDR3 reads TGTGCCAGTAGTATAGATGCAGGCGTAGAGTATCAGCCCCAGCATTTT. Translating it yields CASSIDAGVEYQPQHF.

The genes are TRBV6-1 and TRBJ2-1; D might be TRBD1 (6 bases). This CDR3 comprises 15 residues. Between the trimmed V and J ends, which lost 5 bases and 4 bases, there was a span of 15 bases. Germline V CDR1 and CDR2: MNHNS, SASEGT. CDR3 bases: TGTGCCAGCAGTATGACAGGTGAACTTTACAATGAGCAGTTCTTC. Translating it yields CASSMTGELYNEQFF.

The V call is TRBV10-3, the J call TRBJ2-7, with a weak D call TRBD2 (5 bases). The CDR3 spans 12 residues. The V end lost 8 bases, the J end lost 6 bases, and 14 bases lay between the germline ends. Germline V CDR1 and CDR2: ENHRY, SYGVKD. For the CDR3, the DNA is TGTGCCATCTCCGGCGGACGGGGCGAGCAGTACTTC. Protein: CAISGGRGEQYF.

This chain connects TRBV6-1 to TRBJ1-1; 9 nucleotides align to TRBD1. After removal of 4 bases from V and 6 bases from J, the junction contained 6 bases not matched to a gene. The length of the CDR3 is 14 residues. Germline CDR1 and CDR2: MNHNS and SASEGT. The CDR3 DNA reads as TGTGCCAGCAGTGTAACAGGGGGCGCGGCTGAAGCTTTCTTT. This encodes CASSVTGGAAEAFF.

The chain joins TRBV7-8 to TRBJ2-7; D may be TRBD1 (6 bases). This CDR3 has 17 amino acids. Trimming took 2 bases from V and 5 from J, leaving 22 bases between them. Germline-derived CDR1 and CDR2 are SGHVS and FQNEAQ. The CDR3 sequence: CASSLHLQQGVWDEQYF. The CDR3 DNA sequence: TGTGCCAGCAGCTTACATTTGCAACAGGGTGTCTGGGACGAGCAGTACTTC.

DNA of the CDR3: TGTGCCAGCAGCCTACTAGCGGGAGATAGGAATGAGCAGTTCTTC. As protein: CASSLLAGDRNEQFF. This chain uses TRBV11-1 with TRBJ2-1; TRBD2 matches at 11 bases. Trimming cost V 5 bases and J 7 bases; bases outside gene matches: 7. There are 15 residues in the CDR3. Germline CDR1 and CDR2: SGHAT and FQDESV (reference sequence).

This chain links TRBV5-6 with TRBJ1-2; 7 bases line up with TRBD1. This CDR3 is 14 amino acids long. J lost 4 bases, V lost 5 bases, and 8 bases had no gene match. Germline V lookup: CDR1 SGHDT, CDR2 YYEEEE. CDR3 protein: CASSPGQTLYGYTF. The CDR3 coding sequence is TGTGCCAGCAGTCCGGGACAGACTCTCTATGGCTACACCTTC.

This chain connects TRBV27 to TRBJ2-1, with no clear D. CDR1 is MNHEY, CDR2 SMNVEV, per germline (reference sequence). CDR3 size: 13 residues. V was pared by 4 bases and J by 0 bases, with 4 bases between. The DNA for the CDR3 is TGTGCCAGCAGTTGGGCCTCCTACAATGAGCAGTTCTTC. This encodes CASSWASYNEQFF.

The J gene is TRBJ2-2, the V gene TRBV14; maybe TRBD1 (5 bases). This CDR3 has 15 residues. Trimming stripped 1 base from V and 4 bases from J, with 10 bases between. Per the germline V gene, CDR1 is SGHDN and CDR2 is FVKESK. The CDR3 spells CASSQASGFTGELFF. The CDR3 DNA sequence: TGTGCCAGCAGCCAAGCGTCAGGGTTCACCGGGGAGCTGTTTTTT.

The genes are TRBV5-1 and TRBJ2-5, with D unclear. V was cut by 4 bases and J by 4 bases, with 17 bases left in between. CDR3 length: 15 residues. CDR1 is SGHRS, CDR2 YFSETQ, per germline. The CDR3 sequence is CASSLSMPVRETQYF. CDR3 DNA: TGCGCCAGCAGCCTCTCGATGCCGGTTAGAGAGACCCAGTACTTC.

The V and J genes are TRBV10-3 and TRBJ2-5; D possibly corresponds to TRBD1 (5 bases). CDR1 is ENHRY, CDR2 SYGVKD, per germline. CDR3 length: 16 residues. Trimming cost V 0 bases and J 5 bases, with 16 bases left between them. This chain's CDR3 is CAISESLGLSWETQYF. CDR3 bases: TGTGCCATCAGTGAGTCCCTGGGGCTGTCTTGGGAGACCCAGTACTTC.

This clone appeared a single time. The chain employs TRBV30 and TRBJ2-5; 10 bases match TRBD1. The CDR3 has 14 amino acids. V shed 4 bases, J shed 4 bases, and the junction held 6 bases outside the gene matches. The germline CDR1 and CDR2 sequences are GTSNPN and SVGIG (reference sequence). The CDR3 is CAWTQTGGGETQYF. CDR3 sequence (DNA): TGTGCCTGGACCCAGACAGGGGGCGGAGAGACCCAGTACTTC. The complete variable domain, with remaining parts taken from reference TRBV30 and TRBJ2-5, reads SQTIHQWPATLVQPVGSPLSLECTVEGTSNPNLYWYRQAAGRGLQLLFYSVGIGQISSEVPQNLSASRPQDRQFILSSKKLLLSDSGFYLCAWTQTGGGETQYFGPGTRLLVL.

This clone was recorded only once. The chain joins TRBV5-1 to TRBJ1-4; 9 nucleotides agree with TRBD1. With 5 bases clipped from V and 6 bases from J, the junction kept 2 bases outside the gene matches. CDR1 is SGHRS and CDR2 is YFSETQ in the germline V gene. The CDR3 length is 13 residues. The CDR3 nucleotides read TGCGCCAGCAGGTGGGACAGGGATGAAAAACTGTTTTTT. It encodes CASRWDRDEKLFF.

This rearrangement joins TRBV6-5 to TRBJ2-7, with 11 nucleotides matching TRBD1. CDR3 size: 13 residues. The ends lost 5 bases at V and 6 bases at J; junction bases unmatched: 3. Germline V gene sequence: CDR1 MNHEY, CDR2 SVGAGI. The DNA of the CDR3 is TGTGCCAGCAGTCGGGACAGGGGGGGCGAGCAGTACTTC. It codes for CASSRDRGGEQYF.

V gene TRBV11-3 combines with J gene TRBJ1-1; tentative D call: TRBD1 (6 bases). The CDR3 extends over 15 amino acids. CDR1 and CDR2 from the germline V gene are SGHNT and YENEEA. The V gene lost 5 bases and the J gene lost 3 bases, with 16 bases spanning the gap. CDR3 amino acids: CASSPRGGAYTEAFF. CDR3 nucleotide sequence: TGTGCCAGCAGCCCCCGTGGGGGGGCCTACACTGAAGCTTTCTTT.

Only one count was recorded for this clone. The chain recombines TRBV4-2 with TRBJ2-3; 7 bases are a match to TRBD2. With 2 bases clipped from V and 6 bases from J, the junction kept 5 bases outside the gene matches. Germline values: CDR1 LGHNA, CDR2 YNFKEQ. The CDR3 totals 14 residues. The CDR3 bases are TGTGCCAGCAGCCAATTAACTAGCGCGGATACGCAGTATTTT. It yields the protein CASSQLTSADTQYF.

The V call is TRBV19, the J call TRBJ1-4; the match to TRBD1 covers 8 bases. Germline values: CDR1 LNHDA, CDR2 SQIVND (reference sequence). The CDR3 runs 15 residues. V gave up 6 bases and J gave up 6 bases; unmatched junction bases: 9. CDR3 DNA: TGTGCCAGTAGCAATGGACAGGGAAGTCATGAAAAACTGTTTTTT. Translation: CASSNGQGSHEKLFF. The variable domain in full, completed from reference TRBV19 and TRBJ1-4, reads DGGITQSPKYLFRKEGQNVTLSCEQNLNHDAMYWYRQDPGQGLRLIYYSQIVNDFQKGDIAEGYSVSREKKESFPLTVTSAQKNPTAFYLCASSNGQGSHEKLFFGSGTQLSVL.

The genes are TRBV20-1 and TRBJ1-1; D not certain. Trimming stripped 8 bases from V and 7 bases from J, with 14 bases between. The germline V gene has CDR1 DFQATT and CDR2 SNEGSKA (reference sequence). This CDR3 comprises 11 residues. CDR3 sequence: CSLYFGLEAFF. CDR3 DNA sequence: TGCAGTCTTTACTTCGGTCTTGAAGCTTTCTTT.

The rearrangement uses TRBV5-1 and TRBJ2-1, with D possibly matching TRBD1 (9 bases). The CDR3 length is 16 residues. V was pared by 5 bases and J by 1 base, with 16 bases between. CDR1 and CDR2 from the germline V gene are SGHRS and YFSETQ. The CDR3 DNA reads as TGCGCCAGCAGATTAGCGGGGACAGGGTCCTACAATGAGCAGTTCTTC. It translates to CASRLAGTGSYNEQFF. Filled out from reference TRBV5-1 and TRBJ2-1, the complete variable domain reads KAGVTQTPRYLIKTRGQQVTLSCSPISGHRSVSWYQQTPGQGLQFLFEYFSETQRNKGNFPGRFSGRQFSNSRSEMNVSTLELGDSALYLCASRLAGTGSYNEQFFGPGTRLTVL.

V and J are TRBV27 and TRBJ1-1, with 9 bases identical to TRBD1. CDR1 is MNHEY and CDR2 is SMNVEV in the germline V gene (reference sequence). This CDR3 comprises 14 residues. The V gene end was trimmed by 4 bases and the J gene end by 4 bases; junction bases not matched to a gene: 4. CDR3 DNA: TGTGCCAGCAGTTACAGGGGGCTGAGCACTGAAGCTTTCTTT. Its translation: CASSYRGLSTEAFF.